The clone carrying this T cell receptor beta chain appeared many times. Antigen unknown. The sample originates from a study of T cells in Graves' hyperthyroidism and ophthalmopathy. Study context: Any treatment followed the collection of peripheral blood at initial diagnosis. General study points: Ophthalmopathy stood apart from stable hyperthyroidism in a 13 V-J model.

Patients having uncontrolled infection, another autoimmune disease, pregnancy or lactation were not included. RNA transcripts gave rise to amplified TCR beta CDR3 regions. With the HTBI primer set, the TCR CDR3 went through a first round of RT-PCR. TCRdb re-derived calls from the multiplex PCR reads in MiXCR, one entry per CDR3 protein. The data show some 490,000 distinct CDR3 sequences, approximately 23% seen once. The CDR3 is 11 residues long. V lost 6 bases and J 10 bases, leaving 10 bases between the germline ends. The chain is built from TRBV12-3 or TRBV12-4 and TRBJ2-1; no firm D call. Material for sequencing was blood. The clonotype comes from a woman aged 70-85 years with Graves' ophthalmopathy. Here the CDR3 reads CASSPSKEQFF. The CDR3 DNA reads TGTGCCAGCAGCCCGAGCAAGGAGCAGTTCTTC.